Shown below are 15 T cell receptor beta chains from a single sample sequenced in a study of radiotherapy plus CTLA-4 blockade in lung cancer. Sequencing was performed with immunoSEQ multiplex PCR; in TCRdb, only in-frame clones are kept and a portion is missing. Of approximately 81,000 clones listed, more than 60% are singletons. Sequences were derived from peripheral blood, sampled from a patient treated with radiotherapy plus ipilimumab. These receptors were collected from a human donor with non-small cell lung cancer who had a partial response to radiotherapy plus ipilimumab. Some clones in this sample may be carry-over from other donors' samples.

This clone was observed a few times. The CDR3 protein is CAWGQTTNEKLFF. The CDR3 region has the DNA TGTGCCTGGGGACAGACAACTAATGAAAAACTGTTTTTT. The V gene is TRBV30, the J gene TRBJ1-4; D possibly corresponds to TRBD1 (6 bases). This CDR3 has 13 residues. Germline V gene data show CDR1 as GTSNPN and CDR2 as SVGIG (reference sequence). The V end was cut by 5 bases, the J end by 0 bases, with 7 bases between. The whole variable domain, filled in from reference TRBV30 and TRBJ1-4, reads SQTIHQWPATLVQPVGSPLSLECTVEGTSNPNLYWYRQAAGRGLQLLFYSVGIGQISSEVPQNLSASRPQDRQFILSSKKLLLSDSGFYLCAWGQTTNEKLFFGSGTQLSVL.

The CDR3 bases are TGTGCCAGCAGCTTAGATTCTCTTGAGACCCAGTACTTC. Translation gives CASSLDSLETQYF. This chain uses TRBV11-3 with TRBJ2-5; no firm D call. Looked up from germline, CDR1 is SGHNT and CDR2 is YENEEA. The V end lost 0 bases, the J end lost 5 bases, and 7 bases lay between the germline ends. The CDR3 is 13 residues long.

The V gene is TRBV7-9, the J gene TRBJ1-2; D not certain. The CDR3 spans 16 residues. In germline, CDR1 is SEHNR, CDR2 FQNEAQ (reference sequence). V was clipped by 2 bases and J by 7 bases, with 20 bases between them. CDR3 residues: CASSLPAAIGRFGYTF. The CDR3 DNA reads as TGTGCCAGCAGCTTACCCGCTGCCATTGGGAGGTTTGGCTACACCTTC.

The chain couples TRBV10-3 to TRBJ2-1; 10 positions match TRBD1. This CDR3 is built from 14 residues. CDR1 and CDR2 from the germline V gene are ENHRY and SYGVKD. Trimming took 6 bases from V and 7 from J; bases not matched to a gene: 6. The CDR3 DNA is TGTGCCATCAGGAAGGACAGGGGGGGAAATGAGCAGTTCTTC. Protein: CAIRKDRGGNEQFF.

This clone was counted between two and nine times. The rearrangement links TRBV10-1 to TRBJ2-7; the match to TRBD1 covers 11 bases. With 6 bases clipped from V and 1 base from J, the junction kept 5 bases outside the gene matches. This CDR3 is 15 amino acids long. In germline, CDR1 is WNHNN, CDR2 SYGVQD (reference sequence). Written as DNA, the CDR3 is TGCGCCAGCAGACACCGGGACAGGGGGTCCTACGAGCAGTACTTC. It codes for CASRHRDRGSYEQYF.

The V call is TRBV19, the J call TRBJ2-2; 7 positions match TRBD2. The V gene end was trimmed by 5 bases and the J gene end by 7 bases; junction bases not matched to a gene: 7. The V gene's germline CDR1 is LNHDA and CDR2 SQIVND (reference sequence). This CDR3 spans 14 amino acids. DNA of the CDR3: TGTGCCAGTAGTTGGACTAGAAAGGGCGGGGAGCTGTTTTTT. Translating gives CASSWTRKGGELFF.

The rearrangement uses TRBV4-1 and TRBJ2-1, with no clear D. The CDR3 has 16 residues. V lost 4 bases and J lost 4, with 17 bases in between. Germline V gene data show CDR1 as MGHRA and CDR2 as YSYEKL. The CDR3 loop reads CASSRPGAAGYNEQFF. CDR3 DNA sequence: TGCGCCAGCAGCCGCCCCGGAGCAGCTGGATACAATGAGCAGTTCTTC.

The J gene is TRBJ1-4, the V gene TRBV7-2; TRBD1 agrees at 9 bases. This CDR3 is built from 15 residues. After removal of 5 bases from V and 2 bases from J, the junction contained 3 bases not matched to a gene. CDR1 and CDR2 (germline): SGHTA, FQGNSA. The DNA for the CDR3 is TGTGCCAGCAGCAAAGACAGGGGGACTAATGAAAAACTGTTTTTT. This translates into CASSKDRGTNEKLFF.

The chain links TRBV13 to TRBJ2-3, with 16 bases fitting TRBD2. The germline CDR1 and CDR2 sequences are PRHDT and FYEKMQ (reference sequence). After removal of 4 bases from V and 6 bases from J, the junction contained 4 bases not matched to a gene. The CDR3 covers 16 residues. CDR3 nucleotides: TGTGCCAGCAGCTACCTGGGACTAGCGGGAGGGGATACGCAGTATTTT. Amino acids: CASSYLGLAGGDTQYF. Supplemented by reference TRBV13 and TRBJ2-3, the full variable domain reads AAGVIQSPRHLIKEKRETATLKCYPIPRHDTVYWYQQGPGQDPQFLISFYEKMQSDKGSIPDRFSAQQFSDYHSELNMSSLELGDSALYFCASSYLGLAGGDTQYFGPGTRLTVL.

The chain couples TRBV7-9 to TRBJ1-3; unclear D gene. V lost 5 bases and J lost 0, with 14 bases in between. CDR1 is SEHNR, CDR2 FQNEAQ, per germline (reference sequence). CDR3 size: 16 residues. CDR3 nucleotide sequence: TGTGCCAGCAGCCAAGATTGGTCCGGCTCTGGAAACACCATATATTTT. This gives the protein CASSQDWSGSGNTIYF.

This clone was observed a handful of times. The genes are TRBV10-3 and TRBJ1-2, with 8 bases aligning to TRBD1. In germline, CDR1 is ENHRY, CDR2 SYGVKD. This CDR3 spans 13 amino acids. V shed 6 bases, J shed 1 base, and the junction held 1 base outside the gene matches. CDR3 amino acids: CAISGQGNYGYTF. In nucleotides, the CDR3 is TGTGCCATCAGCGGACAGGGTAACTATGGCTACACCTTC.

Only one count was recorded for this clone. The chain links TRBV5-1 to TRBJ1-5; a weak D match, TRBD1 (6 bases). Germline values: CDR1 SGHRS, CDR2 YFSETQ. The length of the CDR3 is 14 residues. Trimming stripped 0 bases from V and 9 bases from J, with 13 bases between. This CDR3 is CASSLDQGIGPQHF. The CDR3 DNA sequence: TGCGCCAGCAGCTTGGATCAGGGGATAGGGCCCCAGCATTTT.

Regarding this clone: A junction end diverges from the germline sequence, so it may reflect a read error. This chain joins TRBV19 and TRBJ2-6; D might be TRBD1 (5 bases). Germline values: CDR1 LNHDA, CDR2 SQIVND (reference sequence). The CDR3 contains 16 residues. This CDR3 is CASSIPVVSGANALTF. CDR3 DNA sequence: TGTGCCAGTAGTATCCCAGTGGTGAGTGGGGCCAACGCCCTGACTTTC. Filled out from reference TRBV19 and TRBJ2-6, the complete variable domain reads DGGITQSPKYLFRKEGQNVTLSCEQNLNHDAMYWYRQDPGQGLRLIYYSQIVNDFQKGDIAEGYSVSREKKESFPLTVTSAQKNPTAFYLCASSIPVVSGANALTFGAGSRLTVL.

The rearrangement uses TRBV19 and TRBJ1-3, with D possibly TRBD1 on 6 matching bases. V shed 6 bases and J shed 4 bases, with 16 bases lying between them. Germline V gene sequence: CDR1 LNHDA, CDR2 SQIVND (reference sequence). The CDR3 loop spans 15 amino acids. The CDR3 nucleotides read TGTGCCAGTAGCCAAAAAGACAGGCGGGGAAACACCATATATTTT. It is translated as CASSQKDRRGNTIYF.

The CDR3 reads CASGLGLQYEQYF. Here the CDR3 DNA reads TGTGCTAGTGGTCTGGGACTACAATACGAGCAGTACTTC. This chain links TRBV12-5 with TRBJ2-7, with 7 bases lining up with TRBD2. Germline V lookup: CDR1 LGHNT, CDR2 FRNRAP. Unmatched junction bases numbered 5, after V lost 5 bases and J lost 4 bases. The CDR3 loop spans 13 amino acids.